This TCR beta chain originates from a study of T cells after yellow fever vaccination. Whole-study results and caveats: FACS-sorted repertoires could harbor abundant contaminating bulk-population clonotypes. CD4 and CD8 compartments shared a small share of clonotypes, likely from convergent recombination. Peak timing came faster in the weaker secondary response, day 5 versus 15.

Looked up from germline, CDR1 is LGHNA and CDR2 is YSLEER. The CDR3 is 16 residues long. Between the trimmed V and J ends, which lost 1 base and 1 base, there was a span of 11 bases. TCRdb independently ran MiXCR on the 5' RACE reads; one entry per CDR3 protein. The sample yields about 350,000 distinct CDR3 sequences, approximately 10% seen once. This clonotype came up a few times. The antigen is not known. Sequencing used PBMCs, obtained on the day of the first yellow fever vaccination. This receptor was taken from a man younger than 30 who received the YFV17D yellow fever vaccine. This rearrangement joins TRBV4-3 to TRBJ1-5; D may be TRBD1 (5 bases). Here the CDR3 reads CASSQGPPGSNQPQHF. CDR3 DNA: TGCGCCAGCAGCCAAGGACCTCCAGGGAGCAATCAGCCCCAGCATTTT.